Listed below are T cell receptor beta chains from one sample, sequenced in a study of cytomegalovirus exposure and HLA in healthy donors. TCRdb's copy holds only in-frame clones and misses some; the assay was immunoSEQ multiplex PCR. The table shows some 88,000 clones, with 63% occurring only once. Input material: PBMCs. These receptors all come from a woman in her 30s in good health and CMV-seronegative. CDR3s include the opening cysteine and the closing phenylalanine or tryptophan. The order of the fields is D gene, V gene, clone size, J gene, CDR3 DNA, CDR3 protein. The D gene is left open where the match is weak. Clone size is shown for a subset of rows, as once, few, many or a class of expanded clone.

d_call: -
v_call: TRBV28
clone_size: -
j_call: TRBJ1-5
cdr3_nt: TGTGCCAGCACTATCGGGGGGGGCCGCAATCAGCCCCAGCATTTT
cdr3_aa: CASTIGGGRNQPQHF

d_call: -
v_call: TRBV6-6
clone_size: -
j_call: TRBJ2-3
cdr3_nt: TGTGCCAGCAGTATACCCGGGGGTAGAGATACGCAGTATTTT
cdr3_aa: CASSIPGGRDTQYF

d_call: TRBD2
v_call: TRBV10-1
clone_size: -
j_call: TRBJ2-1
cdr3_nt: TGCGCCAGCAGTGAGTCGGGACTAGGGGAGGTGAATGAGCAGTTCTTC
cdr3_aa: CASSESGLGEVNEQFF

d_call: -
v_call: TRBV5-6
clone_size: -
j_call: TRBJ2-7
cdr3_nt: TGTGCCAGCACCGTGCGGGACTACGAGCAGTACTTC
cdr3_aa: CASTVRDYEQYF

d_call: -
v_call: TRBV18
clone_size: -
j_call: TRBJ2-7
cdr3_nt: TGTGCCAGTTCCACAACAGGGTCCGTCTACGAGCAGTACTTC
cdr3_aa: CASSTTGSVYEQYF

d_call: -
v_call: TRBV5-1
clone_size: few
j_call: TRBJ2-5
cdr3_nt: TGCGCCAGCAGCTTATCCGGGACACCGGAAGAGACCCAGTACTTC
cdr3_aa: CASSLSGTPEETQYF

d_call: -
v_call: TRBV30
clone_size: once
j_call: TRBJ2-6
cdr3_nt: TGTGCCTGGATCGCCACAGGTGTCTCTGGGGCCAACGTCCTGACTTTC
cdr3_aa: CAWIATGVSGANVLTF

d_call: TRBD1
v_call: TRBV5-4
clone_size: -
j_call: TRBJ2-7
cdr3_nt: TGTGCCAGCAGCCCACTCCCGGGACAGACCCTTCGGGCGGACTTC
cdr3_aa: CASSPLPGQTLRADF

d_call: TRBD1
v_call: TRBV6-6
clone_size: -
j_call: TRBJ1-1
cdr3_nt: TGTGCCAGCAGTTACGACAGGGGAGGGACTGAAGCTTTCTTT
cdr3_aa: CASSYDRGGTEAFF

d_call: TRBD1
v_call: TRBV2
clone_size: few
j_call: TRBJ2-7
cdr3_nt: TGTGCCAGCACTCCCGGGACAGGGTACGAGCAGTACTTC
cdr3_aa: CASTPGTGYEQYF

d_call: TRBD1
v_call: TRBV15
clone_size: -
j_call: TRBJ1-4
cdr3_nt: TGTGCCACCAGCAGACCTCTAAGACAGTCTGGGACAGGAAAACTGTTTTTT
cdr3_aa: CATSRPLRQSGTGKLFF

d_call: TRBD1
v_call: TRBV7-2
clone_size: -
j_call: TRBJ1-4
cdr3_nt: TGTGCCAGCAGCTTACTTCCGGATAGGACAGGACTGTTTTTT
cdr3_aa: CASSLLPDRTGLFF

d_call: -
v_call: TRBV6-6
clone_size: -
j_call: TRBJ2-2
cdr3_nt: TGTGCCAGCCTCGACAGGAGGACCGGGGAGCTGTTTTTT
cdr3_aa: CASLDRRTGELFF